This TCR beta chain came from a study of T-cell memory formation after mild COVID-19. CDR3 length: 14 residues. Germline values: CDR1 SEHNR, CDR2 FQNEAQ (reference sequence). V was pared by 6 bases and J by 0 bases, with 12 bases between. A few counts support this clonotype. Sample barcodes and UMIs were carried by the TCR alpha and TCR beta cDNA libraries that 5'RACE generated with constant-segment primers. MiXCR, applied by TCRdb to the 5' RACE reads, yields one record per CDR3 protein. The repertoire holds about half a million distinct CDR3 sequences, with 18% as singletons. The rearrangement joins TRBV7-9 to TRBJ2-7; no firm D call. This clonotype originated in an adult woman who had mild COVID-19 (a few samples of this study predate the infection). Cell type and time point are not known. The sequenced sample consisted of PBMCs or a T cell subset sorted from them (not recorded which). The CDR3: CASRPDGGSYEQYF. CDR3 DNA: TGTGCCAGCAGACCCGACGGTGGCTCCTACGAGCAGTACTTC.